What follows are 24 T cell receptor beta chains derived from one specimen sequenced in a study of CD8 T cells in Susac syndrome. RNA was extracted with the RNeasy kit, and a quantity of roughly 0.45 to 1 ug was reverse transcribed using random hexamers. MiXCR, run by TCRdb on the immunoSEQ multiplex PCR reads, gives a single entry per CDR3 protein. Counted here are 74,000 or so distinct CDR3 sequences, more than 85% occurring once; the ten biggest clones make up over 0.5%. The source material was CD4+ T cells from PBMCs. These TCRs come from a human donor with Susac syndrome.

The chain joins TRBV19 to TRBJ1-2; the D gene is possibly TRBD1 (6 bases). CDR3 length: 14 amino acids. Trimming took off 2 bases at V and 2 bases at J, with 9 bases between the two ends. CDR1 and CDR2 (germline): LNHDA, SQIVND (reference sequence). DNA for the CDR3: TGTGCCAGTAGTATACGGACAGCGAACTATGGCTACACCTTC. This translates into CASSIRTANYGYTF.

The V call is TRBV28, the J call TRBJ2-7; a weak D match, TRBD2 (5 bases). V lost 10 bases and J 0 bases, leaving 13 bases between the germline ends. Per the germline V gene, CDR1 is MDHEN and CDR2 is SYDVKM. The CDR3 consists of 13 residues. The CDR3, as DNA: TGTGCCACCGTGGACTCCACCTCCTACGAGCAGTACTTC. Residues: CATVDSTSYEQYF. The variable domain in full, with the rest retrieved from reference TRBV28 and TRBJ2-7, is DVKVTQSSRYLVKRTGEKVFLECVQDMDHENMFWYRQDPGLGLRLIYFSYDVKMKEKGDIPEGYSVSREKKERFSLILESASTNQTSMYLCATVDSTSYEQYFGPGTRLTVT.

J is TRBJ2-1 and V is TRBV10-3, with 7 bases fitting TRBD2. The germline gives CDR1 ENHRY, CDR2 SYGVKD. V was pared by 5 bases and J by 7 bases, with 5 bases of the junction left unmatched. This CDR3 is 13 amino acids long. CDR3 sequence (DNA): TGTGCCATCAGTTCGACTAGCTATAATGAGCAGTTCTTC. Protein product: CAISSTSYNEQFF.

CDR3: CASNRYSGSSTDTQYF. CDR3 DNA sequence: TGCGCCAGCAACCGTTATAGCGGGAGTTCGACAGATACGCAGTATTTT. This chain uses TRBV5-1 with TRBJ2-3; TRBD2 matches at 9 bases. V gave up 6 bases and J gave up 3 bases; unmatched junction bases: 11. This CDR3 spans 16 amino acids. Germline assignment: CDR1 SGHRS and CDR2 YFSETQ.

The chain combines TRBV14 with TRBJ1-1; D gene unclear. CDR1 is SGHDN, CDR2 FVKESK, per germline. V lost 1 base and J 7 bases, leaving 10 bases between the germline ends. The CDR3 has 13 amino acids. DNA for the CDR3: TGTGCCAGCAGCCAAGTGGGAGGAGGTGAAGCTTTCTTT. Amino acids: CASSQVGGGEAFF.

This clonotype has a single count. The chain has TRBV2 and TRBJ1-5, with D perhaps TRBD1 (5 bases). Germline-derived CDR1 and CDR2 are SNHLY and FYNNEI. This CDR3 has 13 residues. V was trimmed by 11 bases and J by 5 bases, leaving 16 bases between them. The CDR3 region has the DNA TGTGCCGCCCGGAGGGGCCTAGATCAGCCCCAGCATTTT. It is translated as CAARRGLDQPQHF.

The gene calls are TRBV3-1 and TRBJ1-2, with D perhaps TRBD1 (5 bases). Germline V CDR1 and CDR2: LGHDT, YNNKEL (reference sequence). The CDR3 loop spans 14 amino acids. V was clipped by 3 bases and J by 2 bases, with 10 bases between them. This chain's CDR3 is CASSQHGDNYGYTF. In DNA form, the CDR3 reads TGTGCCAGCAGCCAGCACGGGGACAACTATGGCTACACCTTC.

V gene TRBV20-1 combines with J gene TRBJ1-5; D remains unclear. Trimming took off 3 bases at V and 1 base at J, with 4 bases between the two ends. CDR1 DFQATT and CDR2 SNEGSKA come from the germline V gene (reference sequence). The CDR3 loop spans 12 amino acids. The CDR3 sequence: CSARDSNQPQHF. CDR3 DNA sequence: TGCAGTGCTAGGGACAGCAATCAGCCCCAGCATTTT.

A single count supports this clonotype. CDR3 residues: CASSFSSGLAGGRSYEQYF. CDR3 DNA sequence: TGTGCCAGCAGTTTCTCATCCGGACTAGCGGGAGGGAGGTCCTACGAGCAGTACTTC. The genes are TRBV12-3 or TRBV12-4 and TRBJ2-7, with TRBD2 matching 15 bases. V gave up 3 bases and J gave up 1 base; unmatched junction bases: 10. This CDR3 contains 19 residues.

The chain uses TRBV2 and TRBJ1-5; no reliable D call. The CDR3 loop spans 15 amino acids. Germline V lookup: CDR1 SNHLY, CDR2 FYNNEI. V gave up 8 bases and J gave up 5 bases, with 19 bases separating them. The CDR3 loop reads CASGPPRESYQPQHF. The CDR3 DNA follows: TGTGCCAGCGGTCCTCCCCGGGAGAGCTATCAGCCCCAGCATTTT.

This clonotype showed up just once. This sequence joins TRBV4-2 and TRBJ2-1, with 8 bases aligning to TRBD1. V trimming: 1 base; J trimming: 4 bases; junction bases outside the gene matches: 6. The germline V gene has CDR1 LGHNA and CDR2 YNFKEQ. CDR3 length: 16 amino acids. CDR3 protein: CASSQGQGIPYNEQFF. The CDR3 region has the DNA TGTGCCAGCAGCCAAGGACAGGGGATACCATACAATGAGCAGTTCTTC.

This clonotype was seen only once. CDR3 nucleotides: TGCGCCAGCAGCTCCTTAGCGGGAGAGGGAGATACGCAGTATTTT. It yields the protein CASSSLAGEGDTQYF. The V call is TRBV5-1, the J call TRBJ2-3, with TRBD2 matching 9 bases. J was trimmed by 5 bases and V by 3 bases; bases with no gene match: 7. Germline CDR1 and CDR2: SGHRS and YFSETQ. CDR3 length equals 15 residues.

The CDR3 region has the DNA TGTGCCAGCAGCCAAGGGCCCTTTTCGACCCAGTACTTC. Encoded protein: CASSQGPFSTQYF. This chain links TRBV14 with TRBJ2-5; D uncertain. V gave up 1 base and J gave up 7 bases, with 10 bases separating them. The CDR3 is 13 amino acids. CDR1 and CDR2 (germline): SGHDN, FVKESK.

The count of this clonotype is one. The CDR3 sequence: CASSLRIPGQGSPQGDTQYF. The CDR3 DNA reads TGTGCCAGCAGTCTTAGGATTCCGGGACAGGGTAGTCCACAGGGAGATACGCAGTATTTT. This chain uses TRBV27 with TRBJ2-3; 9 bases map to TRBD1. V gave up 5 bases and J gave up 5 bases; unmatched junction bases: 23. Germline V CDR1 and CDR2: MNHEY, SMNVEV (reference sequence). The length of the CDR3 is 20 residues.

The gene calls are TRBV7-2 and TRBJ2-1, with 11 positions matching TRBD1. The CDR3 totals 16 residues. The germline CDR1 and CDR2 sequences are SGHTA and FQGNSA. The J segment lost 6 bases and the V segment lost 3 bases, leaving 7 bases of the junction unmatched. The CDR3 region is CASSFLGQGARNEQFF. The CDR3 DNA reads TGTGCCAGCAGCTTCCTCGGACAGGGGGCGCGCAATGAGCAGTTCTTC.

CDR3 sequence: CASSSSLRGNTIYF. Here the CDR3 DNA reads TGTGCCAGCAGCTCCAGTCTCCGGGGAAACACCATATATTTT. This chain joins TRBV7-2 and TRBJ1-3; the D is unclear. The CDR3 runs to 14 residues. Germline CDR1 is SGHTA and CDR2 is FQGNSA. Trimming pared 4 bases from V and 4 bases from J, leaving 11 bases between.

The chain joins TRBV7-2 to TRBJ2-3, with TRBD2 identical over 11 bases. CDR1 is SGHTA and CDR2 is FQGNSA in the germline V gene. The CDR3 totals 14 residues. V lost 4 bases and J lost 5; bases outside the gene matches: 2. CDR3 loop: CASSWGLAVDTQYF. The CDR3 DNA sequence: TGTGCCAGCAGCTGGGGACTAGCGGTAGATACGCAGTATTTT.

This clonotype was observed a single time. The rearrangement uses TRBV6-1 and TRBJ2-1, with 10 nucleotides matching TRBD2. J gave up 4 bases and V 6 bases, and 9 bases lay outside the gene matches. Germline V gives CDR1 MNHNS, CDR2 SASEGT. The CDR3 runs 16 residues. CDR3 protein: CASRTELAGYYNEQFF. Here the CDR3 DNA reads TGTGCCAGCAGGACCGAACTAGCGGGGTATTACAATGAGCAGTTCTTC.

The chain uses TRBV19 and TRBJ1-4, with D unclear. CDR3 size: 14 residues. CDR1 and CDR2 (germline): LNHDA, SQIVND (reference sequence). Trimming shortened V by 3 bases and J by 2 bases, and 7 bases separated the two germline ends. CDR3 sequence reads: CASSITGTNEKLFF. The CDR3 DNA is TGTGCCAGTAGTATTACCGGGACTAATGAAAAACTGTTTTTT.

The chain has TRBV6-6 and TRBJ1-1, with D possibly TRBD1 on 6 matching bases. The length of the CDR3 is 13 residues. The ends were cut back, 5 bases at V and 3 bases at J, with 10 bases in the middle. In germline, CDR1 is MNHNY, CDR2 SVGAGI (reference sequence). CDR3: CASSPDSHTEAFF. CDR3 sequence (DNA): TGTGCCAGCAGTCCGGACAGTCACACTGAAGCTTTCTTT.

The chain combines TRBV2 with TRBJ1-2, with 7 nucleotides matching TRBD1. This CDR3 has 14 amino acids. CDR1 is SNHLY and CDR2 is FYNNEI in the germline V gene. Unmatched junction bases numbered 7, after V lost 7 bases and J lost 2 bases. The CDR3 region is CASTMTGPNYGYTF. Here the CDR3 DNA reads TGTGCCAGCACCATGACAGGGCCCAACTATGGCTACACCTTC.

The chain joins TRBV7-9 to TRBJ1-5, with 8 bases identical to TRBD1. This CDR3 region has 16 residues. The V gene's germline CDR1 is SEHNR and CDR2 FQNEAQ (reference sequence). J gave up 5 bases and V 1 base, and 7 bases lay outside the gene matches. The CDR3 sequence: CASSLGDRLSYQPQHF. CDR3 nucleotides: TGTGCCAGCAGCTTAGGGGACAGGTTAAGTTATCAGCCCCAGCATTTT.

This chain uses TRBV24-1 with TRBJ1-2; D unresolved. The CDR3 loop spans 14 amino acids. Trimming left V 4 bases short and J 3 bases short, with 11 bases between. Looked up from germline, CDR1 is KGHDR and CDR2 is SFDVKD. The CDR3: CATSDPRQHYGYTF. CDR3 coding DNA: TGTGCCACCAGTGACCCAAGACAACACTATGGCTACACCTTC.

CDR3 sequence: CASSGQGSHQPQHF. CDR3 DNA sequence: TGTGCCAGCAGCGGACAGGGCTCCCATCAGCCCCAGCATTTT. The chain employs TRBV2 and TRBJ1-5, with 8 nucleotides matching TRBD1. J gave up 5 bases and V 6 bases, and 6 bases lay outside the gene matches. This CDR3 comprises 14 residues. The germline V gene has CDR1 SNHLY and CDR2 FYNNEI.